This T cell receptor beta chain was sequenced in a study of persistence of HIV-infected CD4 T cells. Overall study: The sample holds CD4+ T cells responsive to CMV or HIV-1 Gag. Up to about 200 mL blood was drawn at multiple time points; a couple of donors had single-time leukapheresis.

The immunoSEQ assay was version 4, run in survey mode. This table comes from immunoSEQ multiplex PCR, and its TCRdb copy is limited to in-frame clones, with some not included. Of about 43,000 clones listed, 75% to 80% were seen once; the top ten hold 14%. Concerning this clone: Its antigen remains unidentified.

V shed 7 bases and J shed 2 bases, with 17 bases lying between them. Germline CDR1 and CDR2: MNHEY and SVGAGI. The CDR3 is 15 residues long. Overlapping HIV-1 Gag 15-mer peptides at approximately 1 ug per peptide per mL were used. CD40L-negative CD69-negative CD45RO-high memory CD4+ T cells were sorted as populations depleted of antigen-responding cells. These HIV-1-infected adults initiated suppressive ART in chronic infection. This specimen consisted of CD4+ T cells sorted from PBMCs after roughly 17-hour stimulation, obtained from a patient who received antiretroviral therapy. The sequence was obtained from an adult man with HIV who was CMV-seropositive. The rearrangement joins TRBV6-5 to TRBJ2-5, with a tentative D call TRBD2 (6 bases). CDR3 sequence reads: CASTKGTAGQETQYF. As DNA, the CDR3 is TGTGCCAGCACCAAGGGGACCGCGGGACAAGAGACCCAGTACTTC.